This T cell receptor beta chain was sequenced in a study of T cell responses to AZD1222 COVID-19 vaccine. Method: immunoSEQ multiplex PCR; TCRdb's copy keeps in-frame clones and lacks some. This sample carries 150,000 or so clones, about 91% of them seen once, and the ten largest clones take 1% to 1.5%. J was trimmed by 7 bases and V by 0 bases; bases with no gene match: 6. The germline gives CDR1 GTSNPN, CDR2 SVGIG (reference sequence). This CDR3 contains 14 residues. This clone was counted between two and nine times. The antigen is unknown. Study-level findings and limits: It was only a handful of AZD1222 recipients who were seropositive at baseline.

This sequence originates from an adult who received the AZD1222 COVID-19 vaccine. The sequenced sample was peripheral blood, obtained 28 days after the second AZD1222 dose. The chain recombines TRBV30 with TRBJ1-2; 9 positions agree with TRBD1. CDR3 in amino acids: CAWSVTGGSGGYTF. The CDR3 DNA follows: TGTGCCTGGAGTGTGACAGGGGGTTCGGGTGGCTACACCTTC.